One and the same sample provided the 5 T cell receptor beta chains below, sequenced in a study of cytomegalovirus exposure and HLA in healthy donors. PCR used 60 Vbeta primers and 13 Jbeta primers. The assay was immunoSEQ multiplex PCR, and TCRdb's table has in-frame clones only and misses some. Here the sample spans 100,000 to 150,000 clones, nearly 80% being singletons. The sample taken for sequencing was PBMCs. These receptors were obtained from a woman in her thirties or forties in good health and CMV-seronegative.

The chain joins TRBV6-1 to TRBJ2-5; 11 positions agree with TRBD2. After removal of 1 base from V and 5 bases from J, the junction contained 6 bases not matched to a gene. Germline V lookup: CDR1 MNHNS, CDR2 SASEGT. The CDR3 runs to 16 residues. DNA of the CDR3: TGTGCCAGCAGTGAAGTTAGCGGGAGGGCCAGGGAGACCCAGTACTTC. Translated, it gives CASSEVSGRARETQYF.

CDR3 coding DNA: TGTGCCAGTAAGGGGCGGGAGGCCGCGAACACCGGGGAGCTGTTTTTT. It codes for CASKGREAANTGELFF. The gene calls are TRBV19 and TRBJ2-2; 8 nucleotides agree with TRBD2. Germline CDR1 and CDR2: LNHDA and SQIVND (reference sequence). The CDR3 spans 16 residues. Trimming cost V 7 bases and J 0 bases; bases outside gene matches: 7.

The chain carries TRBV15 and TRBJ2-1; D perhaps matches TRBD2 (6 bases). The germline V and J ends were trimmed by 0 bases and 10 bases, with 16 bases remaining between them. The CDR3 extends over 15 amino acids. The germline V gene has CDR1 LNHNV and CDR2 YYDKDF (reference sequence). The CDR3 loop reads CATSRDFGGIREQFF. CDR3 sequence (DNA): TGTGCCACCAGCAGAGATTTTGGCGGGATCCGCGAGCAGTTCTTC.

J is TRBJ2-1 and V is TRBV28, with TRBD2 matching over 9 bases. Per germline, CDR1 MDHEN and CDR2 SYDVKM. This CDR3 spans 14 amino acids. J gave up 10 bases and V 6 bases, and 10 bases lay outside the gene matches. This CDR3 reads CASRNSGSDGEQFF. The CDR3, as DNA: TGTGCCAGCAGAAATAGCGGGAGTGATGGCGAGCAGTTCTTC.

The rearrangement uses TRBV25-1 and TRBJ2-2; D unclear. The V gene lost 3 bases and the J gene lost 8 bases, with 10 bases spanning the gap. This CDR3 has 13 residues. Looked up from germline, CDR1 is MGHDK and CDR2 is SYGVNS. Here the CDR3 DNA reads TGTGCCAGCAGTGACCCGCGGCCTGGGGAGCTGTTTTTT. Residues: CASSDPRPGELFF.